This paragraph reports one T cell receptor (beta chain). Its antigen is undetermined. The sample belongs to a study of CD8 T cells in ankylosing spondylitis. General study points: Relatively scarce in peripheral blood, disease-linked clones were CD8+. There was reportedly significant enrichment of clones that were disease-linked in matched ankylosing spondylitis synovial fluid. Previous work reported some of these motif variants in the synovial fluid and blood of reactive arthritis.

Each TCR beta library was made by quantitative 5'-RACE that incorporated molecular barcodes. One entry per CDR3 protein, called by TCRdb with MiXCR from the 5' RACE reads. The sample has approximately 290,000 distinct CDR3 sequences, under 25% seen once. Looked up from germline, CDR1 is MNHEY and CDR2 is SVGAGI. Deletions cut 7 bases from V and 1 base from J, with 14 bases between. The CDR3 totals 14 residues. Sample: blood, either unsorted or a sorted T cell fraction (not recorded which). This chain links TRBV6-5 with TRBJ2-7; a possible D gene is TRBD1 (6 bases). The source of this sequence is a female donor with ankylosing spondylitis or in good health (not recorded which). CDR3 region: CASTTGKKSYEQYF. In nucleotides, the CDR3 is TGTGCCAGCACTACAGGGAAAAAATCCTACGAGCAGTACTTC.